The entry below gives a single T cell receptor (beta chain) sequence along with its context. The PCR had 60 Vbeta and 13 Jbeta primers. Data came from immunoSEQ multiplex PCR; TCRdb stores just in-frame clones and leaves some out. The sample carries about 150,000 clones, around 67% recorded once. The CDR3 has 16 residues. Germline V gene data show CDR1 as SGHNT and CDR2 as YYREEE (reference sequence). V lost 4 bases to trimming and J lost 4 bases; unmatched junction nucleotides: 13. The data were taken from a study of cytomegalovirus exposure and HLA in healthy donors. Sequencing input: PBMCs. The V gene is TRBV5-4, the J gene TRBJ1-1, with 7 bases matching TRBD1. The origin of this receptor is a young man in good health and CMV-seropositive. Here the CDR3 reads CASSRGTEGARTEAFF. CDR3 in DNA: TGTGCCAGCAGCCGCGGGACAGAGGGAGCCCGCACTGAAGCTTTCTTT.